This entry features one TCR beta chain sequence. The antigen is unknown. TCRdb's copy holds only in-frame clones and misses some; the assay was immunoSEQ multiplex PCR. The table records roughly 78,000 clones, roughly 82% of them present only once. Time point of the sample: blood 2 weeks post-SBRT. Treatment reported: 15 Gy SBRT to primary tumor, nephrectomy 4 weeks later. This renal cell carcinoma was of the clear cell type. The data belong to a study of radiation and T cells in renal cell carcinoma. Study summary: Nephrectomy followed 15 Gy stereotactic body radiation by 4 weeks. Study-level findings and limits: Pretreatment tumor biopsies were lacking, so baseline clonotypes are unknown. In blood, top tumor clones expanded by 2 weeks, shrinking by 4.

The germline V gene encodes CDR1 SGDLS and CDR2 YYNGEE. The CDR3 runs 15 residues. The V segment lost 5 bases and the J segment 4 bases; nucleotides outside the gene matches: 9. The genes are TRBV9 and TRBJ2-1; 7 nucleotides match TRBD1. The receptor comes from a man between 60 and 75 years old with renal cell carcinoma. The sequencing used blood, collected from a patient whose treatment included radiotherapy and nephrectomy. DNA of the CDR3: TGTGCCAGCAGTGACCTCCGGGACAGATACAATGAGCAGTTCTTC. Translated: CASSDLRDRYNEQFF.